The 31 T cell receptor beta chains below all came from one sample that was sequenced in a study of T cell responses to AZD1222 COVID-19 vaccine (dated by TCRdb to about 2021). The intended sense of this specimen's time point label: about 28 days (+/-7) after the second vaccine dose. Receptor amplification or capture employed the immunoSEQ multiplex PCR assay. Not all clones reach the TCRdb copy of this immuneACCESS table, which keeps in-frame sequences only. Checked studies attribute under half of the gap to unresolved V genes and leave the rest unexplained. The sample profile shows under 200,000 clones; approximately 90% of them were found once. The top ten hold roughly a quarter of the sample. Sequenced here: peripheral blood, sampled 28 days after the second AZD1222 dose. All receptors come from an adult who received the AZD1222 COVID-19 vaccine.

This clone appeared a few times. The chain is built from TRBV20-1 and TRBJ2-7; D ambiguous. The CDR3 spans 11 residues. With 4 bases removed from V and 0 bases from J, the gap between germline ends came to 4 bases. Germline V gene sequence: CDR1 DFQATT, CDR2 SNEGSKA (reference sequence). CDR3 sequence (DNA): TGCAGTGCTACGGGCTCCTACGAGCAGTACTTC. This sequence encodes CSATGSYEQYF.

The J gene is TRBJ1-2, the V gene TRBV28, with D perhaps matching TRBD1 (6 bases). The germline CDR1 and CDR2 sequences are MDHEN and SYDVKM. Deletions cut 1 base from V and 8 bases from J, with 17 bases between. The CDR3 length is 15 residues. CDR3 loop: CASSLSGGQGRGYTF. The CDR3, as DNA: TGTGCCAGCAGTTTATCTGGGGGGCAAGGGAGAGGCTACACCTTC.

V and J are TRBV9 and TRBJ2-5; 12 nucleotides agree with TRBD2. CDR1 SGDLS and CDR2 YYNGEE come from the germline V gene. V was clipped by 0 bases and J by 4 bases; unmatched bases: 4. This CDR3 has 16 amino acids. The CDR3 is CASSVAGLAGLETQYF. The CDR3 nucleotides read TGTGCCAGCAGCGTAGCGGGACTAGCGGGCTTAGAGACCCAGTACTTC.

The CDR3 DNA follows: TGTGCCAGCAGCTCGAGGGCCCAGCCCCAGCATTTT. Translated: CASSSRAQPQHF. V and J are TRBV5-6 and TRBJ1-5; D remains ambiguous. The CDR3 covers 12 residues. Per the germline V gene, CDR1 is SGHDT and CDR2 is YYEEEE. V shed 3 bases and J shed 7 bases, with 8 bases lying between them.

Details on this clone: Other DNA sequences in this sample translate to the same CDR3. The chain has TRBV9 and TRBJ2-7; D call uncertain. The CDR3 covers 14 residues. From germline, CDR1 is SGDLS and CDR2 YYNGEE. Trimming left V 0 bases short and J 0 bases short, with 7 bases between. CDR3 nucleotide sequence: TGTGCCAGCAGCGTAGGAACAGACTCCTACGAGCAGTACTTC. The encoded protein is CASSVGTDSYEQYF.

The rearrangement uses TRBV5-1 and TRBJ2-3; perhaps TRBD2 as D (6 bases). The V and J ends lost 4 bases and 4 bases respectively, with 13 bases between them. The germline V gene encodes CDR1 SGHRS and CDR2 YFSETQ. This CDR3 contains 14 residues. CDR3: CASSQQTSSDTQYF. The CDR3 bases are TGCGCCAGCAGCCAACAGACTAGTTCAGATACGCAGTATTTT.

This clone was recorded only once. The CDR3 sequence is CASSQDRGTGAYNEQFF. DNA for the CDR3: TGTGCCAGCAGCCAAGATCGAGGGACAGGGGCATACAATGAGCAGTTCTTC. The V call is TRBV4-2, the J call TRBJ2-1; 10 positions match TRBD1. Germline CDR1 is LGHNA and CDR2 is YNFKEQ. CDR3 length equals 17 residues. Trimming at V came to 0 bases and at J to 4 bases, leaving 6 bases not matched to a gene.

This clone was recorded only once. CDR3 residues: CASSQGTSGRGEQFF. The CDR3 DNA follows: TGTGCCAGCAGCCAAGGGACTAGCGGGAGAGGTGAGCAGTTCTTC. The V and J genes are TRBV5-4 and TRBJ2-1; 14 nucleotides line up with TRBD2. Germline lookup yields CDR1 SGHNT and CDR2 YYREEE (reference sequence). The V segment lost 4 bases and the J segment 9 bases; nucleotides outside the gene matches: 6. The CDR3 contains 15 residues.

The sample holds one count of this clone. The chain has TRBV28 and TRBJ2-7; weak D call: TRBD1 (5 bases). V was shortened by 7 bases and J by 2 bases, with 12 bases between the two germline ends. Per germline, CDR1 MDHEN and CDR2 SYDVKM. The CDR3 is 13 residues long. The CDR3 nucleotides read TGTGCCAGCATGGCAGGGCAGGCCTACGAGCAGTACTTC. It specifies CASMAGQAYEQYF.

The chain links TRBV4-2 to TRBJ2-7; 7 positions match TRBD1. The CDR3 totals 15 residues. The V gene end was trimmed by 0 bases and the J gene end by 4 bases; junction bases not matched to a gene: 6. The germline V gene has CDR1 LGHNA and CDR2 YNFKEQ. The CDR3 reads CASSQEGTDQYEQYF. Written as DNA, the CDR3 is TGTGCCAGCAGCCAAGAAGGGACAGACCAATACGAGCAGTACTTC.

This chain joins TRBV28 and TRBJ2-2; D uncertain. V lost 8 bases and J 5 bases, leaving 12 bases between the germline ends. The CDR3 extends over 13 amino acids. Per germline, CDR1 MDHEN and CDR2 SYDVKM. The DNA of the CDR3 is TGTGCCAGCCAATTATTAGGAACCGGGGAGCTGTTTTTT. It yields the protein CASQLLGTGELFF. The full variable domain, its missing parts supplied by reference TRBV28 and TRBJ2-2, is DVKVTQSSRYLVKRTGEKVFLECVQDMDHENMFWYRQDPGLGLRLIYFSYDVKMKEKGDIPEGYSVSREKKERFSLILESASTNQTSMYLCASQLLGTGELFFGEGSRLTVL.

The V call is TRBV19, the J call TRBJ2-3; D is ambiguous. Germline V CDR1 and CDR2: LNHDA, SQIVND (reference sequence). Trimming pared 3 bases from V and 3 bases from J, leaving 10 bases between. This CDR3 has 14 amino acids. CDR3 bases: TGTGCCAGTAGTATGCAACTAAAAACAGATACGCAGTATTTT. This encodes CASSMQLKTDTQYF.

This clone turned up a few times. This chain links TRBV7-9 with TRBJ1-1, with a possible D match to TRBD1 (5 bases). The CDR3 runs to 14 residues. Germline CDR1 reads SEHNR; CDR2 reads FQNEAQ (reference sequence). V dropped 5 bases and J dropped 1 base, with 11 bases sitting between them. This CDR3 is CASSPMGPNTEAFF. In DNA, the CDR3 is TGTGCCAGCAGCCCCATGGGGCCGAACACTGAAGCTTTCTTT.

The CDR3 sequence: CASSIEARANEKLFF. The CDR3 bases are TGTGCCAGTAGTATTGAAGCCAGAGCGAATGAAAAACTGTTTTTT. The rearrangement uses TRBV19 and TRBJ1-4; D ambiguous. The CDR3 loop spans 15 amino acids. Trimming took off 3 bases at V and 5 bases at J, with 13 bases between the two ends. The germline CDR1 and CDR2 sequences are LNHDA and SQIVND (reference sequence).

The rearrangement uses TRBV7-2 and TRBJ2-7; 7 bases agree with TRBD2. Trimming cost V 5 bases and J 0 bases; bases outside gene matches: 16. This CDR3 is 18 amino acids long. Germline V gene sequence: CDR1 SGHTA, CDR2 FQGNSA. The CDR3 here is CASSRKVSGPITSYEQYF. CDR3 nucleotides: TGTGCCAGCAGCCGGAAAGTTAGCGGGCCTATAACCTCCTACGAGCAGTACTTC.

With regard to this clone: Other nucleotide sequences in the sample specify the same CDR3. The V and J genes are TRBV30 and TRBJ2-3; no definite D call. Trimming left V 0 bases short and J 2 bases short, with 6 bases between. In germline, CDR1 is GTSNPN, CDR2 SVGIG (reference sequence). CDR3 length equals 13 residues. DNA of the CDR3: TGTGCCTGGAGTGTTGGCGTCACAGATACGCAGTATTTT. Its protein product is CAWSVGVTDTQYF.

The V and J genes are TRBV15 and TRBJ1-5, with D possibly TRBD1 on 5 matching bases. The CDR3 spans 16 residues. Germline loops: CDR1 LNHNV, CDR2 YYDKDF (reference sequence). Trimming cost V 2 bases and J 5 bases, with 16 bases left between them. CDR3 DNA: TGTGCCACCAGCAGACATTCAGGACAACTAGATCAGCCCCAGCATTTT. This encodes CATSRHSGQLDQPQHF.

Only one count was recorded for this clone. The V and J genes are TRBV7-8 and TRBJ1-2; D is undetermined. The CDR3 has 13 amino acids. Germline V gene sequence: CDR1 SGHVS, CDR2 FQNEAQ. The ends were cut back, 5 bases at V and 0 bases at J, with 7 bases in the middle. Written as DNA, the CDR3 is TGTGCCAGCAGCCCGCAACCTAACTATGGCTACACCTTC. Translated: CASSPQPNYGYTF.

This clone was detected a few times. The J gene is TRBJ2-3, the V gene TRBV24-1; tentatively, D is TRBD1 (6 bases). Trimming took off 4 bases at V and 2 bases at J, with 15 bases between the two ends. The germline CDR1 and CDR2 sequences are KGHDR and SFDVKD. The CDR3 totals 16 residues. The CDR3: CATSDPRDMDTDTQYF. The DNA of the CDR3 is TGTGCCACCAGTGACCCCCGGGACATGGACACAGATACGCAGTATTTT.

J is TRBJ1-6 and V is TRBV6-2 or TRBV6-3; 7 nucleotides line up with TRBD1. The CDR3 runs to 16 residues. V was pared by 2 bases and J by 5 bases, with 6 bases of the junction left unmatched. Germline V gene sequence: CDR1 MNHEY, CDR2 SVGEGT. The CDR3 sequence is CASSYRGDRDNSPLHF. CDR3 nucleotides: TGTGCCAGCAGTTACCGCGGGGACAGAGATAATTCACCCCTCCACTTT.

This clone was picked up one time. V usage is TRBV5-5 and J usage is TRBJ1-5; 7 bases fit TRBD1. The length of the CDR3 is 14 residues. Germline CDR1 SGHKS, CDR2 YYEKEE (reference sequence). Losses at the gene ends were 3 bases for V and 7 bases for J; bases not matched to a gene: 7. CDR3 bases: TGTGCCAGCAGCTCGGGGACAGTGGAACAGCCCCAGCATTTT. It specifies CASSSGTVEQPQHF. The full variable domain, with the rest looked up from reference TRBV5-5 and TRBJ1-5, is DAGVTQSPTHLIKTRGQQVTLRCSPISGHKSVSWYQQVLGQGPQFIFQYYEKEERGRGNFPDRFSARQFPNYSSELNVNALLLGDSALYLCASSSGTVEQPQHFGDGTRLSIL.

The CDR3, as DNA: TGTGCCAGTAGTCAGACCCGGGGAAGCACAGATACGCAGTATTTT. Translation: CASSQTRGSTDTQYF. The V call is TRBV19, the J call TRBJ2-3; D may be TRBD2 (5 bases). CDR3 length: 15 residues. In germline, CDR1 is LNHDA, CDR2 SQIVND (reference sequence). The V end was cut by 5 bases, the J end by 0 bases, with 12 bases between.

The chain recombines TRBV15 with TRBJ1-1; no clear D. Trimming stripped 1 base from V and 8 bases from J, with 11 bases between. This CDR3 region has 13 residues. The germline V gene encodes CDR1 LNHNV and CDR2 YYDKDF (reference sequence). DNA for the CDR3: TGTGCCACCAGCAGAGCGGTCTACGGGGAAGCTTTCTTT. Its translation: CATSRAVYGEAFF.

The chain joins TRBV28 to TRBJ1-3, with 7 bases identical to TRBD1. This CDR3 contains 16 residues. Germline V CDR1 and CDR2: MDHEN, SYDVKM. V lost 7 bases and J lost 4; bases outside the gene matches: 13. The CDR3 sequence: CASTSVDRAGGNTIYF. Here the CDR3 DNA reads TGTGCCAGCACCTCGGTAGACAGGGCGGGAGGAAACACCATATATTTT. Combining the CDR3 with reference TRBV28 and TRBJ1-3 gives the whole variable domain DVKVTQSSRYLVKRTGEKVFLECVQDMDHENMFWYRQDPGLGLRLIYFSYDVKMKEKGDIPEGYSVSREKKERFSLILESASTNQTSMYLCASTSVDRAGGNTIYFGEGSWLTVV.

This rearrangement joins TRBV7-3 to TRBJ1-3; D is ambiguous. CDR1 is SGHTA, CDR2 FQGTGA, per germline. CDR3 length equals 13 residues. V gave up 5 bases and J gave up 0 bases, with 5 bases separating them. In DNA, the CDR3 is TGTGCCAGCAGCCCGGGCTCTGGAAACACCATATATTTT. Its protein is CASSPGSGNTIYF.

This chain connects TRBV10-3 to TRBJ2-7; 7 bases fit TRBD2. This CDR3 has 14 residues. The germline V gene has CDR1 ENHRY and CDR2 SYGVKD. V dropped 2 bases and J dropped 0; count of bases not matched to a gene: 1. The CDR3 coding sequence is TGTGCCATCAGTGAGGGCGGGGGCTCCTACGAGCAGTACTTC. The encoded protein is CAISEGGGSYEQYF.

V gene TRBV10-3 combines with J gene TRBJ2-5; D is uncertain. This CDR3 spans 14 amino acids. V lost 6 bases to trimming and J lost 0 bases, with 11 bases between them. Germline loops: CDR1 ENHRY, CDR2 SYGVKD. The CDR3 DNA follows: TGTGCCATCAGCACGACGGAGTACCAAGAGACCCAGTACTTC. Its protein product is CAISTTEYQETQYF.

The V and J genes are TRBV27 and TRBJ2-7; possible D gene TRBD1, 6 bases. The CDR3 consists of 17 residues. Germline CDR1 and CDR2: MNHEY and SMNVEV (reference sequence). Trimming removed 3 bases from V and 3 bases from J, with 21 bases in between. CDR3 loop: CASSFSSRTAENYEQYF. CDR3 DNA sequence: TGTGCCAGCAGTTTTTCCTCTCGGACAGCAGAAAACTACGAGCAGTACTTC.

This chain links TRBV7-3 with TRBJ2-2; D unclear. This CDR3 is 16 amino acids long. V lost 2 bases and J 3 bases, leaving 13 bases between the germline ends. Germline CDR1 and CDR2: SGHTA and FQGTGA. CDR3: CASSLASPLDTGELFF. As DNA, the CDR3 is TGTGCCAGCAGCTTAGCCTCCCCCCTCGACACCGGGGAGCTGTTTTTT.

The CDR3 spells CASSYRVAGGPYEQYF. The CDR3 DNA sequence: TGTGCCAGCAGTTACCGGGTAGCGGGAGGGCCTTACGAGCAGTACTTC. The V call is TRBV6-5, the J call TRBJ2-7, with TRBD2 matching over 11 bases. CDR3 size: 16 residues. The V and J ends lost 2 bases and 4 bases, in that order; junction bases with no gene match: 7. Looked up from germline, CDR1 is MNHEY and CDR2 is SVGAGI.

The rearrangement uses TRBV2 and TRBJ2-5, with 12 nucleotides matching TRBD2. Germline V gives CDR1 SNHLY, CDR2 FYNNEI. V shed 1 base, J shed 4 bases, and the junction held 7 bases outside the gene matches. The CDR3 covers 17 residues. The chain's CDR3 is CASSEVPLAGGGETQYF. CDR3 DNA: TGTGCCAGCAGTGAAGTTCCCCTAGCGGGAGGGGGAGAGACCCAGTACTTC.